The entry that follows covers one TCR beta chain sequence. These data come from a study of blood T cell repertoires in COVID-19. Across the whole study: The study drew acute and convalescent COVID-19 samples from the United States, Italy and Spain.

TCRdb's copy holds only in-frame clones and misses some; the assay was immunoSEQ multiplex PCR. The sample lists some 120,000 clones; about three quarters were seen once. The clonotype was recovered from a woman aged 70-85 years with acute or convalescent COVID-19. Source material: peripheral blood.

The DNA of the CDR3 is TGTGCCAGCAGTGGGGGGGGAGTAGCGGTCTACGAGCAGTACTTC. This gives the protein CASSGGGVAVYEQYF. The V call is TRBV2, the J call TRBJ2-7; 7 bases fit TRBD2. In germline, CDR1 is SNHLY, CDR2 FYNNEI. V lost 4 bases to trimming and J lost 3 bases; unmatched junction nucleotides: 9. The CDR3 is 15 residues long.